These T cell receptor beta chains were read from a single sample in a study of shared clonotypes between healthy human individuals. Profiled with immunoSEQ multiplex PCR; TCRdb holds only in-frame clones, not every one. The data show about 600,000 clones, 95% to 98% seen once. The specimen was naive CD4+ T cells sorted from blood. These receptors were collected from a woman in her 30s in good health. The CDR3 runs from the conserved cysteine through the conserved F or W. A D gene is named only where the DNA matches it firmly. Not all rows give a size; the values are once, few, many and, for expanded clones, a class.

15	TRBJ2-1	TRBV5-1	TRBD2	NA	TGCGCCAGCAGCTTACTAGCGGGAGGTGGCAATGAGCAGTTCTTC	CASSLLAGGGNEQFF
16	TRBJ1-5	TRBV28	TRBD1	NA	TGTGCCAGCAAACTTTGGGACAGCCCTAGCAATCAGCCCCAGCATTTT	CASKLWDSPSNQPQHF
15	TRBJ2-3	TRBV21-1	NA	NA	TGTGCCAGCAGCACAGGACAGGGCAGCACAGATACGCAGTATTTT	CASSTGQGSTDTQYF
14	TRBJ1-3	TRBV6-6	NA	NA	TGTGCCAGCAGTACACGGGGCTCTGGAAACACCATATATTTT	CASSTRGSGNTIYF
16	TRBJ1-6	TRBV10-3	TRBD1	NA	TGTGCCATCAGTGAAAGGGGACAGTATACTGATTCACCCCTCCACTTT	CAISERGQYTDSPLHF
18	TRBJ2-2	TRBV7-3	TRBD2	NA	TGTGCCAGCAGCTTAGTCGGACTAGCGGGAGGTCCAACCGGGGAGCTGTTTTTT	CASSLVGLAGGPTGELFF
16	TRBJ1-5	TRBV28	NA	NA	TGTGCCAGCAGTCCTAGGGGGGCAGGGAGCTATCAGCCCCAGCATTTT	CASSPRGAGSYQPQHF
12	TRBJ2-3	TRBV19	NA	NA	TGTGCCAGTTCGGAGAGCACAGATACGCAGTATTTT	CASSESTDTQYF
11	TRBJ2-7	TRBV10-3	NA	NA	TGTGCCATCAGTGCATCCGCCGAGCAGTACTTC	CAISASAEQYF
20	TRBJ1-3	TRBV28	NA	NA	TGTGCCAGCAGTCCGGGGGGCCCGTTAAAACAGGCGGCCTCTGGAAACACCATATATTTT	CASSPGGPLKQAASGNTIYF
12	TRBJ2-7	TRBV6-5	NA	NA	TGTGCCAGCAGTTCCGGGGGAATCGAGCAGTACTTC	CASSSGGIEQYF
16	TRBJ2-1	TRBV5-4	TRBD2	NA	TGTGCCAGCAGCTTGGGGACTAGACCCAACTACAATGAGCAGTTCTTC	CASSLGTRPNYNEQFF
13	TRBJ2-1	TRBV2	NA	NA	TGTGCCAGCCTCCCGGGGCCCTACAATGAGCAGTTCTTC	CASLPGPYNEQFF
16	TRBJ1-2	TRBV5-1	NA	once	TGCGCCAGCAGCCCACGCGACGAGACCCTTAACTATGGCTACACCTTC	CASSPRDETLNYGYTF
15	TRBJ2-3	TRBV7-9	TRBD2	NA	TGTACCAGCAGGCCACTAGCGGCTAGCACAGATACGCAGTATTTT	CTSRPLAASTDTQYF
17	TRBJ2-7	TRBV11-2	TRBD2	NA	TGTGCCAGCAGCTTACTAGCGGGAGGCCGTTTCTCCTACGAGCAGTACTTC	CASSLLAGGRFSYEQYF
15	TRBJ2-3	TRBV7-8	NA	NA	TGTGCCAGCAGCTTAGTTTGGGGTAGCACAGATACGCAGTATTTT	CASSLVWGSTDTQYF
15	TRBJ2-7	TRBV9	TRBD1	NA	TGTGCCAGCAGCGTAGGACAGGGGGTAGCCTACGAGCAGTACTTC	CASSVGQGVAYEQYF
15	TRBJ2-3	TRBV28	NA	NA	TGTGCCAGCAGCTTAGACAGGCTTAGCACAGATACGCAGTATTTT	CASSLDRLSTDTQYF
15	TRBJ2-1	TRBV28	NA	NA	TGTGCCAGCAGTAATACACGGAGAGTTGGAAATGAGCAGTTCTTC	CASSNTRRVGNEQFF
12	TRBJ2-7	TRBV2	NA	NA	TGTGCCAGCAGTGTAATGACTTACGAGCAGTACTTC	CASSVMTYEQYF
14	TRBJ2-6	TRBV30	NA	NA	TGTGCCTGGAGTGGGTTACAGGGGGCCAACGTCCTGACTTTC	CAWSGLQGANVLTF
17	TRBJ2-7	TRBV19	TRBD2	NA	TGTGCCAGTAGTATTTGGTGGACGGCGGGAGGGCGTTACGAGCAGTACTTC	CASSIWWTAGGRYEQYF
16	TRBJ1-1	TRBV5-4	TRBD1	NA	TGTGCCAGCAGCCCGAATCCGAACAGGGGTCACACTGAAGCTTTCTTT	CASSPNPNRGHTEAFF
16	TRBJ2-7	TRBV30	NA	NA	TGTGCCTGGACCCAACGAGGCCCACTAGCTACCTACGAGCAGTACTTC	CAWTQRGPLATYEQYF
14	TRBJ2-3	TRBV27	NA	NA	TGTGCCAGCAGTTTTACCGAATACACAGATACGCAGTATTTT	CASSFTEYTDTQYF
13	TRBJ1-5	TRBV6-4	NA	NA	TGTGCCAGCAGTGATACTCAGGATCAGCCCCAGCATTTT	CASSDTQDQPQHF
18	TRBJ2-1	TRBV5-1	NA	NA	TGCGCCAGCAGCTTGGATCGCGGTTTGTCAAGCTCCTACAATGAGCAGTTCTTC	CASSLDRGLSSSYNEQFF
14	TRBJ1-2	TRBV28	NA	NA	TGTGCCAGCGCTTTGGCAGGTCCCTACTATGGCTACACCTTC	CASALAGPYYGYTF
18	TRBJ2-3	TRBV4-1	TRBD2	NA	TGCGCCAGCAGCCAAGAAAAACTAGCGGGAGGGAGCACAGATACGCAGTATTTT	CASSQEKLAGGSTDTQYF
13	TRBJ1-1	TRBV2	TRBD1	NA	TGTGCCAGCCTTAGACAGGGGGTAGCTGAAGCTTTCTTT	CASLRQGVAEAFF
14	TRBJ2-7	TRBV6-5	TRBD2	NA	TGTGCCAGCCGGGTTGGGACTAGCGTCTACGAGCAGTACTTC	CASRVGTSVYEQYF
15	TRBJ2-5	TRBV10-2	TRBD2	once	TGCGCCAGCAGCTCCCGGGCGGGAGACGGAGAGACCCAGTACTTC	CASSSRAGDGETQYF
14	TRBJ1-5	TRBV6-6	NA	NA	TGTGCCAGCACCTCGAGTTCAAGCAATCAGCCCCAGCATTTT	CASTSSSSNQPQHF
15	TRBJ1-4	TRBV5-5	NA	NA	TGTGCCAGCAGCCCACTGACAGCAACTAATGAAAAACTGTTTTTT	CASSPLTATNEKLFF
16	TRBJ2-2	TRBV6-1	TRBD1	NA	TGTGCCAGCAGTGCCGAGACAGGGAGTAATTGGGGGGAGCTGTTTTTT	CASSAETGSNWGELFF
14	TRBJ2-7	TRBV28	TRBD2	NA	TGTGCCAGCAGGCTTAGCGGGAGCTCTGGCGAGCAGTACTTC	CASRLSGSSGEQYF
15	TRBJ2-3	TRBV10-3	TRBD2	NA	TGTGCCATCAGTGATTTTAGCGGGAGGGCCGGTACGCAGTATTTT	CAISDFSGRAGTQYF
14	TRBJ2-3	TRBV5-5	NA	NA	TGTGCCAGCAGCTGGGGACAATCCACAGATACGCAGTATTTT	CASSWGQSTDTQYF
16	TRBJ2-5	TRBV28	NA	NA	TGTGCCAGCAGTTTAGACCAGGAGGTCGTCGCTGAGACCCAGTACTTC	CASSLDQEVVAETQYF
14	TRBJ1-6	TRBV6-1	TRBD1	once	TGTGCCAGCAGACCACAGGGGGCAATAACACCCCTCCACTTT	CASRPQGAITPLHF
15	TRBJ1-4	TRBV28	NA	NA	TGTGCCAGCGGGAATTCCTGGGGGCATAATGAAAAACTGTTTTTT	CASGNSWGHNEKLFF
15	TRBJ1-5	TRBV6-1	TRBD1	NA	TGTGCCAGCAGTGTAAGGACAGGGGTTGTGCAGCCCCAGCATTTT	CASSVRTGVVQPQHF
15	TRBJ1-1	TRBV4-2	TRBD1	once	TGTGCCAGCAGCCAGGGGGACAGGGGCTTGGGTGAAGCTTTCTTT	CASSQGDRGLGEAFF
14	TRBJ1-5	TRBV18	NA	NA	TGTGCCAGCTCACCAGACGTTAGCAATCAGCCCCAGCATTTT	CASSPDVSNQPQHF
13	TRBJ1-2	TRBV5-1	NA	NA	TGCGCCAGCGGAGAGGACAGTTCTCGTGGCTACACCTTC	CASGEDSSRGYTF
13	TRBJ2-1	TRBV6-6	TRBD2	NA	TGTGCCAGCAGTTACAGGGGAGGGGATGAGCAGTTCTTC	CASSYRGGDEQFF
14	TRBJ2-7	TRBV27	NA	NA	TGTGCCAGCAGTTCAACGACGGGGTTTGGGGAGCAGTACTTC	CASSSTTGFGEQYF
15	TRBJ2-5	TRBV5-1	TRBD1	NA	TGCGCCAGCATCCCAGGACAGGGTGGGCAAGAGACCCAGTACTTC	CASIPGQGGQETQYF
14	TRBJ2-7	TRBV5-1	TRBD2	once	TGCGCCAGCAGCTCGGGGCGGGAGAGGTACGAGCAGTACTTC	CASSSGRERYEQYF
13	TRBJ2-5	TRBV19	NA	NA	TGTGCCAGTAGTCCGGGGGTGGAAGAGACCCAGTACTTC	CASSPGVEETQYF
14	TRBJ2-7	TRBV19	TRBD2	NA	TGTGCCAGTACAGAAGGAGGGAGGGCCGACGAGCAGTACTTC	CASTEGGRADEQYF
13	TRBJ1-2	TRBV5-5	NA	NA	TGTGCCAGCAGCTTAGGAGGCAAGCATGGCTACACCTTC	CASSLGGKHGYTF